This TCR beta chain was observed in a study of CD8+ T cells in alopecia areata. Study at large: It was oral tofacitinib, at 5 to 10 mg twice daily, that treated patients received. Study-wide findings and caveats: While tofacitinib was given, many expanded lesional clones persisted in scalp and blood.

This clone has more than one count but fewer than ten. The antigen remains unidentified. CDR3 length: 13 residues. The V gene's germline CDR1 is MNHNS and CDR2 SASEGT. The V gene end was trimmed by 7 bases and the J gene end by 3 bases; junction bases not matched to a gene: 4. As the sequencing template, cDNA was produced by extracting RNA and reverse transcribing it. Using immunoSEQ multiplex PCR, the repertoire was profiled, and TCRdb retains in-frame clones only, with some absent. The sample yields about 190,000 clones, 50% to 60% seen once. Treatment indicated: oral pan-JAK inhibitor, 5-10 mg twice daily. Sorted out of PBMCs were CD4+ T cells and CD8+ T cells.

The chain joins TRBV6-1 to TRBJ2-3; 7 nucleotides line up with TRBD2. Sequences were derived from CD4+ T cells sorted from blood, sampled at week 4, from a patient treated with tofacitinib. The sequence was collected from a human donor with alopecia areata. The CDR3 DNA follows: TGTGCCAGCACCGTGGGGGGGACAGATACGCAGTATTTT. This encodes CASTVGGTDTQYF.